A selection of T cell receptor beta chains follows, all from one sample in a study of PD-1 blockade in mismatch repair-deficient tumors. Only in-frame clones appear in the TCRdb table, and some are missing; sequencing was by immunoSEQ multiplex PCR. Of 100,000 or so clones in the sample, about 79% were seen once. The sequencing here drew on peripheral blood, taken 35 to 37 weeks after starting pembrolizumab. The receptors were gathered from an adult with mismatch repair-deficient cancer. The CDR3 runs from the conserved cysteine through the conserved F or W. A D gene is named only where the DNA matches it firmly. Size tells how often a clone was seen (once, few, many) or the class of an expanded clone, and some rows leave it out.

d_call clone_size j_call v_call cdr3_aa cdr3_nt
- - TRBJ2-7 TRBV2 CASQVRGEQYF TGTGCCAGCCAAGTACGAGGTGAGCAGTACTTC
- - TRBJ2-2 TRBV7-2 CASRAPGLQNTGELFF TGTGCCAGCAGGGCCCCGGGACTGCAGAACACCGGGGAGCTGTTTTTT
- once TRBJ2-7 TRBV6-6 CAVRPSSYEQYF TGTGCCGTAAGACCGAGCTCCTACGAGCAGTACTTC
- few TRBJ2-2 TRBV27 CASRVRELFF TGTGCCAGCAGGGTCCGGGAGCTGTTTTTT
TRBD1 - TRBJ2-7 TRBV5-5 CASSMTGARGEQYF TGTGCCAGCAGTATGACAGGGGCGCGCGGCGAGCAGTACTTC
TRBD1 - TRBJ1-1 TRBV27 CASIRGLRAFF TGTGCCAGCATCAGGGGGTTAAGAGCTTTCTTT
- - TRBJ2-6 TRBV27 CASSLRTGSGANVLTF TGTGCCAGCAGTTTACGAACAGGTTCCGGGGCCAACGTCCTGACTTTC
- - TRBJ2-2 TRBV19 CASSMEGGNTGELFF TGTGCCAGTAGTATGGAGGGGGGGAACACCGGGGAGCTGTTTTTT
- few TRBJ1-1 TRBV18 CASSGNRNTEAFF TGTGCCAGCTCAGGAAATCGGAACACTGAAGCTTTCTTT
TRBD2 - TRBJ2-5 TRBV28 CASASGSVETQYF TGTGCCAGCGCCAGCGGGAGTGTAGAGACCCAGTACTTC